The TCR beta chain described here comes from a study of blood T cell repertoires in COVID-19. Study information: Sample material is recorded as cDNA or gDNA derived from T cells, B-cell-depleted T cells, or PBMCs.

Per the germline V gene, CDR1 is SGHNT and CDR2 is YYREEE (reference sequence). CDR3 size: 14 residues. V gave up 4 bases and J gave up 0 bases, with 10 bases separating them. In the source study's methods: By means of reference gene primer amplification, nucleated cell counts were estimated. The data were produced by immunoSEQ multiplex PCR, yet TCRdb's version contains in-frame clones alone and is incomplete. V and J calls and clone size are as listed in that table; D and trimming were resolved from the DNA. The sample shows some 230,000 clones, about nine tenths of them seen only once. Sequenced material: peripheral blood. This chain links TRBV5-4 with TRBJ1-2, with no clear D. The TCR was taken from a man aged 25-45 years who had recovered from COVID-19. CDR3 loop: CASSLDGSNYGYTF. CDR3 DNA: TGTGCCAGCAGCCTGGACGGGTCTAACTATGGCTACACCTTC.